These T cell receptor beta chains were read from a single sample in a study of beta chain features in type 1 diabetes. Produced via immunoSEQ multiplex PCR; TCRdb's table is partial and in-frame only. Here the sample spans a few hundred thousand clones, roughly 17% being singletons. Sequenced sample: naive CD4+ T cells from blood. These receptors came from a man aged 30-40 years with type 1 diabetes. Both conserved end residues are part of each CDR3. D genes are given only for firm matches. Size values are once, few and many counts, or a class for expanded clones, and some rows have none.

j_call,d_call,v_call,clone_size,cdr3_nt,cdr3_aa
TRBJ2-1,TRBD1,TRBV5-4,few,TGTGCCAGCAGCTCCCCACAGGGGCGCCCCTACAATGAGCAGTTCTTC,CASSSPQGRPYNEQFF
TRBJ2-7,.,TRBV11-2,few,TGTGCCAGCAGCCCACAGGGAATTCGGCTCGAGCAGTACTTC,CASSPQGIRLEQYF
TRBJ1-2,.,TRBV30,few,TGTGCCCGGGCAACCTCACAAGTCTACACCTTC,CARATSQVYTF
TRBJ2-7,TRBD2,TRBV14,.,TGTGCCAGCAGCCAAGCCAGTCTAGCGGATAGAAGCTACGAGCAGTACTTC,CASSQASLADRSYEQYF
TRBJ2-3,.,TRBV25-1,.,TGTGCCAGCAGCGACTACGACTCGTCGCCCCCAGATACGCAGTATTTT,CASSDYDSSPPDTQYF
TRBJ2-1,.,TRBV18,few,TGTGCCAGCTCACCGCCTATGTATAATGAGCAGTTCTTC,CASSPPMYNEQFF
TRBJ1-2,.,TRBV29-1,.,TGCAGCGCCGCGGCGGGTCGGAACTATGGCTACACCTTC,CSAAAGRNYGYTF
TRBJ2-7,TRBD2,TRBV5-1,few,TGCGCCAGCAGCCTCGCTAGCGGGAGCTACGAGCAGTACTTC,CASSLASGSYEQYF
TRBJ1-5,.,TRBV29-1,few,TGCAGCGGTGTAGCCCAGGGTAATGACAATCAGCCCCAGCATTTT,CSGVAQGNDNQPQHF
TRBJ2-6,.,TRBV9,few,TGTGCCAGCAGCGTAGCGGGAGCTTTGAGCTCTGGGGCCAACGTCCTGACTTTC,CASSVAGALSSGANVLTF
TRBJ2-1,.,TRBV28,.,TGTGCCAGCAGTTTGGCCCAGCGGAGGACCTACAATGAGCAGTTCTTC,CASSLAQRRTYNEQFF
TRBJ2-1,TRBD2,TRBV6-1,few,TGTGCCAGCAGTGTTGGTCTAGCGGAGCGGCGGTTCTTC,CASSVGLAERRFF
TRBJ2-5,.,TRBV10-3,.,TGTGCCATCAGTGGAGTCCCCTTAGAGACCCAGTACTTC,CAISGVPLETQYF
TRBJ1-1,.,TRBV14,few,TGTGCCAGCAGCCAACAGGTGAACACTGAAGCTTTCTTT,CASSQQVNTEAFF
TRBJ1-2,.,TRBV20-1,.,TGCAGTGTGTCAGGGCTTAGTGGCTACACCTTC,CSVSGLSGYTF
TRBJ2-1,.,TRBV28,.,TGTGCCAGCAGCAGCGATTCCACTAGCTCCTACAATGAGCAGTTCTTC,CASSSDSTSSYNEQFF
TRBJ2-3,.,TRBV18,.,TGTGCCAGCTCAACGGTCAGCACAGATACGCAGTATTTT,CASSTVSTDTQYF
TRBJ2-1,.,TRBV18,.,TGTGCCAGCTCACCGAGAGGGAACTACTACAATGAGCAGTTCTTC,CASSPRGNYYNEQFF
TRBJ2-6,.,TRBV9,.,TGTGCCAGCAGCGCCTGGGGCTCTGGGGCCAACGTCCTGACTTTC,CASSAWGSGANVLTF
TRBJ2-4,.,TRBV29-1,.,TGCAGCGTTGAGGGGCCAGGGACCAAAAACATTCAGTACTTC,CSVEGPGTKNIQYF
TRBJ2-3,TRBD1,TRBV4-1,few,TGCGCCAGCAGAGGACAGGGAGATGGGAGGATGGGCACAGATACGCAGTATTTT,CASRGQGDGRMGTDTQYF
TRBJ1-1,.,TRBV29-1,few,TGCAGCGTTTCTGTAGGGGGGACTGAAGCTTTCTTT,CSVSVGGTEAFF
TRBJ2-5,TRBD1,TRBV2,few,TGTGCCATCTGGACAGGGTCGGAGACCCAGTACTTC,CAIWTGSETQYF
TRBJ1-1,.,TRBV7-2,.,TGTGCCAGCATAAGGAACACTGAAGCTTTCTTT,CASIRNTEAFF
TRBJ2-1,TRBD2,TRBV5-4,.,TGTGCCAGCAGCTTCCCTGGACTAGCGGGAGCCGATGAGCAGTTCTTC,CASSFPGLAGADEQFF
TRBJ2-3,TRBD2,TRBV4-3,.,TGCGCCAGCAGCTCTAGGACTAGCGGGACAGATACGCAGTATTTT,CASSSRTSGTDTQYF
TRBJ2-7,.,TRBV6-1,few,TGTGCCAGCAGTGAAGTCTTTAGGGCCCTATACGAGCAGTACTTC,CASSEVFRALYEQYF
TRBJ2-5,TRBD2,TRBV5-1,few,TGCGCCAGCAGCTCCGGGACTAGCGGGAGTCCAGAGACCCAGTACTTC,CASSSGTSGSPETQYF
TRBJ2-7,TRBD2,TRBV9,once,TGTGCCAGCAGCGTAGGGACTAGCGGACTCTACGAGCAGTACTTC,CASSVGTSGLYEQYF
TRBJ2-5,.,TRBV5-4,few,TGTGCCAGCAGCGCTGGCGGGGGACAGACACAAGAGACCCAGTACTTC,CASSAGGGQTQETQYF
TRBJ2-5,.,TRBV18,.,TGTGCCAGCTCTTCCCGAGAGACCCAGTACTTC,CASSSRETQYF
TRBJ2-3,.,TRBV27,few,TGTGCCAGCAGTTTAAGGGGTACAGATACGCAGTATTTT,CASSLRGTDTQYF
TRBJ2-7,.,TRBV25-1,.,TGTGCCAGCAGTGATTCAGGACAGTTTTTATACGAGCAGTACTTC,CASSDSGQFLYEQYF
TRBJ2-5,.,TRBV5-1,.,TGCGCCAGCACCGTCCTGGCCCCAGGGGAGACCCAGTACTTC,CASTVLAPGETQYF
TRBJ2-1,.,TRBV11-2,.,TGTGCCAGCAGCTTAGGAGACGGCGGTGAGCAGTTCTTC,CASSLGDGGEQFF
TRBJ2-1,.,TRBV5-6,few,TGTGCCAGCAGCCTGTATAGGGACTTCCCTTTGAGCTCCTACAATGAGCAGTTCTTC,CASSLYRDFPLSSYNEQFF
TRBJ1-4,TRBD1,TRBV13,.,TGTGCCAGCAGCTTAAGGGGGACAGGTCATGAAAAACTGTTTTTT,CASSLRGTGHEKLFF
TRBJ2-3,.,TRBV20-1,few,TGCAGTGCTAGGGGCGGAGATACGCAGTATTTT,CSARGGDTQYF
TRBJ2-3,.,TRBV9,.,TGTGCCAGCAGCGTAGAGTGGGAGGATACGCAGTATTTT,CASSVEWEDTQYF
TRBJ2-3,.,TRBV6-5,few,TGTGCCAGCAGTTACTCATATACGCAGTATTTT,CASSYSYTQYF
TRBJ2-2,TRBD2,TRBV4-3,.,TGCGCCAGCAGCCCCCTTGGGACTAGCCGGACCGCCGGGGAGCTGTTTTTT,CASSPLGTSRTAGELFF
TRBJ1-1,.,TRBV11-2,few,TGTGCCAGCAGCCCACGAAGTGACACTGAAGCTTTCTTT,CASSPRSDTEAFF
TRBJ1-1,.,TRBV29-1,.,TGCAGCGTTGCGACAGTTTTGAACACTGAAGCTTTCTTT,CSVATVLNTEAFF
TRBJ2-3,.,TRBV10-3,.,TGTGCCATCAGTGACCCCAGGGCGGGCACAGATACGCAGTATTTT,CAISDPRAGTDTQYF
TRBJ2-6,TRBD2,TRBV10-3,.,TGTGCCGTCATGAGTAGCGGGAGCTGGGCCAACGTCCTGACTTTC,CAVMSSGSWANVLTF
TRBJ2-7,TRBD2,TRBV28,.,TGTGCCAGCTTTACTAGCGGGAGAATCTACGAGCAGTACTTC,CASFTSGRIYEQYF
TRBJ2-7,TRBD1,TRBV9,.,TGTGCCAGCAGCGTAGGGACAGGGGGCGTCGAGCAGTACTTC,CASSVGTGGVEQYF
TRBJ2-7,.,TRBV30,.,TGTGCCTGGAGTGTTTGGGCGTCCGAGCAGTACTTC,CAWSVWASEQYF
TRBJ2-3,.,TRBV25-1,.,TGTGCCAGCAGGGGGGACTTTAGCACAGATACGCAGTATTTT,CASRGDFSTDTQYF
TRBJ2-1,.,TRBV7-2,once,TGTGCCAGCAGCCTAAACCTAGCCACCTACAATGAGCAGTTCTTC,CASSLNLATYNEQFF
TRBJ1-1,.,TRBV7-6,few,TGTGCCAGCAGCGGGGAGACAGACCCCGCCGGCGCTGAAGCTTTCTTT,CASSGETDPAGAEAFF